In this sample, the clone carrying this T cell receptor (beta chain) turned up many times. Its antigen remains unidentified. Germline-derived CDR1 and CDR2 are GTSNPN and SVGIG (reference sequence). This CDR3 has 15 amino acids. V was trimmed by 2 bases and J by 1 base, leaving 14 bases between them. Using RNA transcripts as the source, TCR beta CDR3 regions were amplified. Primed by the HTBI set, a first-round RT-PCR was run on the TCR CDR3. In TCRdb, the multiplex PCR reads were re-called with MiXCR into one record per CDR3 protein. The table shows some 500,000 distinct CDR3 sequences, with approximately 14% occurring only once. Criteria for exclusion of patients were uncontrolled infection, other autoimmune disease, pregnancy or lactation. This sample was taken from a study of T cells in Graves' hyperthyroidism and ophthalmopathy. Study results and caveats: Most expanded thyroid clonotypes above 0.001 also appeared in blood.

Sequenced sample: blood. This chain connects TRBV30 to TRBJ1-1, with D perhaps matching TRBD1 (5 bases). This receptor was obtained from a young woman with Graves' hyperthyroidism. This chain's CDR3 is CAWSPGGRTNTEAFF. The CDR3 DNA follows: TGTGCCTGGAGTCCCGGGGGACGGACGAACACTGAAGCTTTCTTT.